The 10 T cell receptor beta chains reported below all come from one sample, sequenced in a study of radiation and T cells in renal cell carcinoma. Time point of the sample: baseline pretreatment blood. Treatment: 15 Gy SBRT to primary tumor, nephrectomy 4 weeks later. Method: immunoSEQ multiplex PCR; TCRdb's copy keeps in-frame clones and lacks some. The data show 100,000 to 150,000 clones, about four fifths seen once. This sample comprised blood, obtained from a patient whose treatment included radiotherapy and nephrectomy. These receptor sequences come from a woman aged 55-69 years with renal cell carcinoma.

This clone was detected only once. The chain joins TRBV5-1 to TRBJ2-3, with D tentatively TRBD2 (5 bases). Germline loops: CDR1 SGHRS, CDR2 YFSETQ. Trimming removed 4 bases at V and 3 bases at J, with 18 bases between. This CDR3 contains 16 residues. The CDR3 DNA follows: TGCGCCAGCAGCGCGGGTCAGAGCTCCGGGACAGATACGCAGTATTTT. It codes for CASSAGQSSGTDTQYF. Together with reference TRBV5-1 and TRBJ2-3, the CDR3 gives the full variable domain: KAGVTQTPRYLIKTRGQQVTLSCSPISGHRSVSWYQQTPGQGLQFLFEYFSETQRNKGNFPGRFSGRQFSNSRSEMNVSTLELGDSALYLCASSAGQSSGTDTQYFGPGTRLTVL.

The chain joins TRBV15 to TRBJ1-5; 11 bases map to TRBD1. Trimming at V came to 6 bases and at J to 5 bases, leaving 9 bases not matched to a gene. Germline values: CDR1 LNHNV, CDR2 YYDKDF (reference sequence). This CDR3 is built from 16 residues. CDR3 DNA sequence: TGTGCCACCAGGAAGATGGACAGGGGGCAGGATCAGCCCCAGCATTTT. Encoded protein: CATRKMDRGQDQPQHF.

This chain links TRBV28 with TRBJ1-2, with 7 bases lining up with TRBD1. The germline V gene has CDR1 MDHEN and CDR2 SYDVKM. V lost 7 bases to trimming and J lost 7 bases; unmatched junction nucleotides: 15. This CDR3 is 15 amino acids long. CDR3 nucleotides: TGTGCCAGCACCCAAAGAGACAGGGAATGGGGTGGCTACACCTTC. Translating it yields CASTQRDREWGGYTF.

In DNA, the CDR3 is TGTGCCAGCAGTCTCAGGGGACGAACGCAGTATTTT. Translation: CASSLRGRTQYF. The chain joins TRBV28 to TRBJ2-3; D is perhaps TRBD1 (6 bases). The length of the CDR3 is 12 residues. V gave up 5 bases and J gave up 9 bases, with 12 bases separating them. Per the germline V gene, CDR1 is MDHEN and CDR2 is SYDVKM.

This rearrangement joins TRBV5-1 to TRBJ2-1, with 10 bases aligning to TRBD1. CDR3 length: 15 amino acids. The J segment lost 4 bases and the V segment lost 2 bases, leaving 3 bases of the junction unmatched. The germline CDR1 and CDR2 sequences are SGHRS and YFSETQ. For the CDR3, the DNA is TGCGCCAGCAGCTTTTTGGGACAGGGGTACAATGAGCAGTTCTTC. Protein product: CASSFLGQGYNEQFF.

The chain uses TRBV29-1 and TRBJ1-2; 11 positions match TRBD1. Looked up from germline, CDR1 is SQVTM and CDR2 is ANQGSEA. The CDR3 is 15 amino acids. Losses at the gene ends were 7 bases for V and 5 bases for J; bases not matched to a gene: 12. The CDR3 DNA follows: TGCAGCGCCACGGGGACAGGGGGTTACTCTTATGGCTACACCTTC. Its protein product is CSATGTGGYSYGYTF.

This clone was seen more than once but under ten times. CDR3 nucleotide sequence: TGTGCCAGCACAGGGGACGGTACTAGCACAGATACGCAGTATTTT. Translated, it gives CASTGDGTSTDTQYF. V and J are TRBV2 and TRBJ2-3, with D perhaps matching TRBD1 (6 bases). Germline V gene sequence: CDR1 SNHLY, CDR2 FYNNEI. CDR3 length: 15 amino acids. Trimming took 7 bases from V and 0 from J, leaving 14 bases between them.

The chain links TRBV7-2 to TRBJ2-6, with D unclear. Trimming pared 8 bases from V and 5 bases from J, leaving 7 bases between. CDR3 length: 12 amino acids. Germline V CDR1 and CDR2: SGHTA, FQGNSA. CDR3 amino acids: CASPVRANVLTF. The CDR3 DNA reads TGTGCCAGCCCCGTCAGGGCCAACGTCCTGACTTTC.

CDR3 loop: CASSMYSAGGVGQPQHF. The CDR3, as DNA: TGTGCCAGTAGTATGTATTCGGCGGGGGGGGTTGGTCAGCCCCAGCATTTT. This chain uses TRBV19 with TRBJ1-5; D is possibly TRBD1 (5 bases). Looked up from germline, CDR1 is LNHDA and CDR2 is SQIVND (reference sequence). Trimming left V 3 bases short and J 6 bases short, with 21 bases between. CDR3 size: 17 residues.

Only a few counts were recorded for this clone. The genes are TRBV19 and TRBJ1-5, with 9 positions matching TRBD1. The junction had 6 bases not matched to a gene; V was cut back by 5 bases and J by 1 base. Germline V gene data show CDR1 as LNHDA and CDR2 as SQIVND (reference sequence). CDR3 length: 16 residues. This chain's CDR3 is CASSQRGQGSNQPQHF. As DNA, the CDR3 is TGTGCCAGTAGTCAACGGGGACAGGGAAGCAATCAGCCCCAGCATTTT.